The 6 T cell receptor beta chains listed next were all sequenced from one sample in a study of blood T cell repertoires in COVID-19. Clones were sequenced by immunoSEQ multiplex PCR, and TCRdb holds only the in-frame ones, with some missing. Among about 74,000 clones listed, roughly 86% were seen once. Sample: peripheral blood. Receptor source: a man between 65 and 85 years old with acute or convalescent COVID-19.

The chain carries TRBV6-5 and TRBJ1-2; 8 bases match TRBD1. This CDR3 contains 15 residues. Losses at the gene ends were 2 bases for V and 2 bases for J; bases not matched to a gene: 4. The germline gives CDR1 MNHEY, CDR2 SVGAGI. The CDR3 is CASSYAGTGNYGYTF. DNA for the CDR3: TGTGCCAGCAGTTACGCCGGGACAGGCAACTATGGCTACACCTTC.

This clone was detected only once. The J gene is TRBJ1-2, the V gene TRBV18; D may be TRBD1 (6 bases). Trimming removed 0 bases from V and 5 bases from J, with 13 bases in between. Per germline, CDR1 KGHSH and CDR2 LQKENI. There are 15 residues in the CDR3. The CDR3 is CASSPPGQPGYGYTF. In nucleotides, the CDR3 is TGTGCCAGCTCACCACCTGGACAGCCTGGATATGGCTACACCTTC. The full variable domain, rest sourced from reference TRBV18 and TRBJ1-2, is NAGVMQNPRHLVRRRGQEARLRCSPMKGHSHVYWYRQLPEEGLKFMVYLQKENIIDESGMPKERFSAEFPKEGPSILRIQQVVRGDSAAYFCASSPPGQPGYGYTFGSGTRLTVV.

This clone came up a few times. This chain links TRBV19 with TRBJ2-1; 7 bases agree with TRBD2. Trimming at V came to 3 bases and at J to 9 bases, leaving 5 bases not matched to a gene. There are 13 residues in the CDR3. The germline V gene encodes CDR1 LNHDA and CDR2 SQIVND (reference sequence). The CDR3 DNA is TGTGCCAGTAGTATCGGCGGGAGTGGTGAGCAGTTCTTC. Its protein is CASSIGGSGEQFF. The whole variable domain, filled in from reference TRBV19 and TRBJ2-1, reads DGGITQSPKYLFRKEGQNVTLSCEQNLNHDAMYWYRQDPGQGLRLIYYSQIVNDFQKGDIAEGYSVSREKKESFPLTVTSAQKNPTAFYLCASSIGGSGEQFFGPGTRLTVL.

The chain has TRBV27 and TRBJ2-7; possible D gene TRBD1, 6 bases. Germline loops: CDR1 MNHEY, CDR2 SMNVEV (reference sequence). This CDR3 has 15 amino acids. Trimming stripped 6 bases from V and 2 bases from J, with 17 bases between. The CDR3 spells CASRAGDNKAYEQYF. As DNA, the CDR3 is TGTGCCAGCAGGGCCGGGGACAACAAAGCCTACGAGCAGTACTTC.

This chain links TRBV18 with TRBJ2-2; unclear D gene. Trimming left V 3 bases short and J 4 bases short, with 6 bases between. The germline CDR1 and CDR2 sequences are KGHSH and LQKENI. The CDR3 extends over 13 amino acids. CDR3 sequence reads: CASSPQFTGELFF. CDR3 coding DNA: TGTGCCAGCTCACCTCAGTTCACCGGGGAGCTGTTTTTT.

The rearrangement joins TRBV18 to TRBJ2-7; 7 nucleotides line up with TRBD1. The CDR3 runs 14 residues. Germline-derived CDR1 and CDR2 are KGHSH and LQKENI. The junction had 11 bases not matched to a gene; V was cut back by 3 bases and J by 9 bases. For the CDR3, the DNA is TGTGCCAGCTCACCCCTAGGACAGGAGGCAGCGCAGTACTTC. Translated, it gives CASSPLGQEAAQYF.